These T cell receptor beta chains were read from a single sample in a study of neurological immune-mediated disorders. TCRdb called the 5' RACE reads again in MiXCR, with one record for every CDR3 protein. The sample consists of 110,000 or so distinct CDR3 sequences, approximately 3.2% of them appearing once. The sample consisted of PBMCs. Receptor source: a woman aged 25-40 years with multiple sclerosis. Each CDR3 is given with its conserved first and last residue. Some rows have no size entry. The others give once, few or many, or a class for an expanded clone.

v_gene: TRBV7-2; abundance: many; CDR3aa: CASSLARRGGNTEAFF
v_gene: TRBV3-1; abundance: -; CDR3aa: CASSRLPGPGRVNTEAFF
v_gene: TRBV7-9; abundance: -; CDR3aa: CASSPGSLPNEKLFF
v_gene: TRBV4-3; abundance: many; CDR3aa: CASSQADRVIDEQYF
v_gene: TRBV12-3/TRBV12-4; abundance: -; CDR3aa: CASSLAGPTDTQYF
v_gene: TRBV15; abundance: many; CDR3aa: CATSRASRFRGETQYF
v_gene: TRBV4-1; abundance: many; CDR3aa: CASSQGPRREGSPLHF
v_gene: TRBV7-2; abundance: many; CDR3aa: CASSLVSGANVLTF
v_gene: TRBV2; abundance: many; CDR3aa: CASRLWTSPRLAPTDTQYF
v_gene: TRBV7-2; abundance: few; CDR3aa: CASGLSGRATDTQYF
v_gene: TRBV20-1; abundance: many; CDR3aa: CSASGENTEAFF
v_gene: TRBV15; abundance: many; CDR3aa: CATSREQGSGANVLTF
v_gene: TRBV5-1; abundance: many; CDR3aa: CASRGTELMNTEAFF